The sequence of this T cell receptor (beta chain) was determined in a study of shared clonotypes between healthy human individuals. Naive CD8 cells lacked CD45RO, underwent positive selection for CCR7 and left out terminally differentiated effector memory CD45RA+ cells. Adults of Caucasian background living in Nashville, Tennessee made up all donors. Germline V gene lookup returns CDR1 SGHDT and CDR2 YYEEEE. The CDR3 sequence is 14 residues long. V lost 2 bases, J lost 7 bases, and 4 bases stayed unmatched. Points on this clone: This specimen includes other DNA sequences encoding the same CDR3.

The table came from immunoSEQ multiplex PCR; TCRdb's copy has only in-frame clones and leaves some out. The sample includes roughly 2.1 million clones, about 93% of them seen just once. The V gene is TRBV5-6, the J gene TRBJ1-5; 9 nucleotides match TRBD1. Sequenced material: naive CD8+ T cells from PBMCs. This TCR derives from a man in his late teens or twenties in good health. Some clones in this sample may be carry-over from other donors' samples. CDR3 in amino acids: CASSLGQGIQPQHF. CDR3 DNA: TGTGCCAGCAGCTTAGGACAGGGGATCCAGCCCCAGCATTTT.